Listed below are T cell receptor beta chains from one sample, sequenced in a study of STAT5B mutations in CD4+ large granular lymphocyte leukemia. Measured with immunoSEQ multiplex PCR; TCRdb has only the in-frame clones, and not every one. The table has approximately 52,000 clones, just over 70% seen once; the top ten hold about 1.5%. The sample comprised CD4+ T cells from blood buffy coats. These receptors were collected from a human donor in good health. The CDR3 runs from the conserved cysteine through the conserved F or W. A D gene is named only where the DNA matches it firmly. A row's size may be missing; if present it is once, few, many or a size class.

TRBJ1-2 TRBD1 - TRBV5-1 CASSPGQDYGYTF TGCGCCAGCAGCCCGGGACAGGACTATGGCTACACCTTC
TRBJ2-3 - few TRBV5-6 CASSLAGDTQYF TGTGCCAGCAGCTTGGCGGGGGATACGCAGTATTTT
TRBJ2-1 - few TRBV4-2 CASSQVLGYNEQFF TGTGCCAGCAGCCAAGTCTTGGGATACAATGAGCAGTTCTTC
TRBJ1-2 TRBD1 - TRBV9 CASSISGQVNYGYTF TGTGCCAGCAGCATCTCGGGACAGGTTAACTATGGCTACACCTTC
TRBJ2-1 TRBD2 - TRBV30 CAWSRGTTSYNEQFF TGTGCCTGGAGTCGCGGGACTACCTCCTACAATGAGCAGTTCTTC
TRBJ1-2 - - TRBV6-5 CASREGGANYGYTF TGTGCCAGCCGTGAAGGGGGAGCTAACTATGGCTACACCTTC
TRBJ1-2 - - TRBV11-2 CASSPGGRAGYTF TGTGCCAGCAGCCCTGGGGGGCGGGCTGGCTACACCTTC
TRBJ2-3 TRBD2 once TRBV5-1 CASSLGLAGGSGDTQYF TGCGCCAGCAGCCTAGGACTAGCGGGGGGGAGTGGAGATACGCAGTATTTT
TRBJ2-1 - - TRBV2 CASSGYSSYNEQFF TGTGCCAGCAGTGGATACTCCTCCTACAATGAGCAGTTCTTC
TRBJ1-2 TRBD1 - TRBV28 CASSLGTGNGYTF TGTGCCAGCAGTTTAGGGACAGGGAATGGCTACACCTTC
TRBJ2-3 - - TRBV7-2 CASRTDPTDTQYF TGTGCCAGCAGGACCGACCCCACAGATACGCAGTATTTT
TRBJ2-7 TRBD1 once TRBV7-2 CASTPVAGTGGEQYF TGTGCCAGCACCCCTGTGGCCGGGACAGGGGGCGAGCAGTACTTC
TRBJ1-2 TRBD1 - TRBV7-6 CASSLAGDRGPLNGYTF TGTGCCAGCAGCTTAGCGGGTGACAGGGGGCCCTTGAATGGCTACACCTTC
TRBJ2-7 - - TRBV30 CAWSVLNEQYF TGTGCCTGGAGCGTGCTTAACGAGCAGTACTTC
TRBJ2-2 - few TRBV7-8 CASSYGEMVGTGELFF TGTGCCAGCAGCTACGGGGAGATGGTAGGGACCGGGGAGCTGTTTTTT
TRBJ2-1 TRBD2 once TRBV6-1 CASSELAGDWNEQFF TGTGCCAGCAGTGAGCTAGCGGGGGACTGGAATGAGCAGTTCTTC
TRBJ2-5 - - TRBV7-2 CASSLGAGAQETQYF TGTGCCAGCAGCTTAGGGGCGGGGGCCCAAGAGACCCAGTACTTC
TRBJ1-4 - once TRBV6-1 CASSTGKLFF TGTGCCAGCAGTACAGGGAAACTGTTTTTT
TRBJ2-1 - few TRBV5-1 CASSLVLDNEQFF TGCGCCAGCAGCCTGGTCCTGGACAATGAGCAGTTCTTC
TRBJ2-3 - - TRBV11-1 CASSSFGQTDTQYF TGTGCCAGCAGCTCTTTCGGACAGACAGATACGCAGTATTTT
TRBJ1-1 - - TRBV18 CASSPLQANTEAFF TGTGCCAGCTCACCACTTCAGGCTAACACTGAAGCTTTCTTT
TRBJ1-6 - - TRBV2 CASRSGEFSSPLHF TGTGCCAGCAGGTCAGGGGAGTTTAGTTCACCCCTCCACTTT
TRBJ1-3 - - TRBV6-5 CASSYSHWAGNTIYF TGTGCCAGCAGTTACTCTCACTGGGCTGGAAACACCATATATTTT
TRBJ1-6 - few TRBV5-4 CASSLGSDSPLHF TGTGCCAGCAGCTTGGGTAGCGATTCACCCCTCCACTTT
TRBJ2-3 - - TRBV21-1 CASSKIGLRGPDTQYF TGTGCCAGCAGCAAAATCGGCCTCCGAGGTCCAGATACGCAGTATTTT
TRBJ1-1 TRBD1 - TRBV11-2 CASSLDRVGTEAFF TGTGCCAGCAGCCTCGACAGGGTGGGCACTGAAGCTTTCTTT
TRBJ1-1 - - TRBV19 CASSSGGITEAFF TGTGCCAGTAGTTCCGGGGGCATCACTGAAGCTTTCTTT
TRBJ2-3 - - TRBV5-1 CASSLNPGEGTDTQYF TGCGCCAGCAGCCTAAACCCAGGGGAGGGCACAGATACGCAGTATTTT
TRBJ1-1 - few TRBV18 CASSPGANTEAFF TGTGCCAGCTCTCCTGGGGCGAACACTGAAGCTTTCTTT
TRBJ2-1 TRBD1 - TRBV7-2 CASSKDRGSYNEQFF TGTGCCAGCAGTAAGGACAGGGGGAGCTACAATGAGCAGTTCTTC
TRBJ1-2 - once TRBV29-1 CSAGEVDSHYGYTF TGCAGCGCCGGGGAGGTGGACAGCCACTATGGCTACACCTTC
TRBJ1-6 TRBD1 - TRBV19 CASSMVSGQGTSPLHF TGTGCCAGTAGTATGGTTTCTGGACAGGGGACTTCACCCCTCCACTTT
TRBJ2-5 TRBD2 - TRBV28 CASTSGGPQETQYF TGTGCCAGCACTAGCGGGGGCCCCCAAGAGACCCAGTACTTC
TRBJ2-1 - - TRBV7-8 CASSLSGRFGNEQFF TGTGCCAGCAGCTTGTCCGGGCGGTTTGGCAATGAGCAGTTCTTC
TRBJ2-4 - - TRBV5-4 CASSQLGEPKNIQYF TGTGCCAGCAGTCAGTTGGGGGAGCCCAAAAACATTCAGTACTTC
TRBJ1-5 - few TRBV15 CATSRDKQEWPQHF TGTGCCACCAGCAGAGACAAACAAGAGTGGCCCCAGCATTTT
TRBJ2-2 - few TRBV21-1 CASSSRGGMTSGELFF TGTGCCAGCAGCTCCCGGGGAGGCATGACATCCGGGGAGCTGTTTTTT
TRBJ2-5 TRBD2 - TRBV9 CASSPGALAGAETQYF TGTGCCAGCAGCCCGGGGGCCCTAGCGGGCGCAGAGACCCAGTACTTC